This passage covers 24 T cell receptor beta chains from one sample sequenced in a study of beta chain features in type 1 diabetes. Expressed TCRB transcripts were sequenced because the entire RNA isolate underwent reverse transcription. This table comes from immunoSEQ multiplex PCR, and its TCRdb copy is limited to in-frame clones, with some not included. The data show about 140,000 clones, approximately 10% seen once. The sequenced sample was central memory CD4+ T cells from blood. The receptors shown here come from a woman in her thirties or forties in good health.

This clone has only a few counts. V and J are TRBV7-9 and TRBJ1-2; D remains unclear. The CDR3 length is 14 residues. CDR1 is SEHNR and CDR2 is FQNEAQ in the germline V gene (reference sequence). V lost 1 base and J 0 bases, leaving 6 bases between the germline ends. The CDR3 region has the DNA TGTGCCAGCAGCTTAGATGCGTCTAACTATGGCTACACCTTC. Translated, it gives CASSLDASNYGYTF.

This clone was detected a few times. The chain links TRBV11-1 to TRBJ1-5; possible D gene TRBD1, 6 bases. Trimming left V 5 bases short and J 1 base short, with 9 bases between. CDR3 length: 14 amino acids. Germline V gene sequence: CDR1 SGHAT, CDR2 FQDESV (reference sequence). In DNA, the CDR3 is TGTGCCAGCAGCGACGGACAGAGCAATCAGCCCCAGCATTTT. It encodes CASSDGQSNQPQHF.

This clone has a handful of counts. The chain carries TRBV20-1 and TRBJ2-1; D not resolved. The CDR3 is made up of 11 amino acids. Germline CDR1 DFQATT, CDR2 SNEGSKA (reference sequence). V lost 1 base and J lost 7, with 5 bases in between. As DNA, the CDR3 is TGCAGTGCTAGAGCGTTGAATGAGCAGTTCTTC. It specifies CSARALNEQFF.

J is TRBJ2-7 and V is TRBV6-1, with D possibly TRBD1 on 5 matching bases. Per germline, CDR1 MNHNS and CDR2 SASEGT. Trimming removed 7 bases from V and 0 bases from J, with 13 bases in between. The CDR3 is 14 residues long. The CDR3 bases are TGTGCCAGCACCCCTGCCCAGGGCTCCTACGAGCAGTACTTC. Translated: CASTPAQGSYEQYF.

This clone was detected only a few times. This chain links TRBV10-3 with TRBJ1-6; 9 bases map to TRBD1. CDR1 ENHRY and CDR2 SYGVKD come from the germline V gene. J gave up 10 bases and V 3 bases, and 10 bases lay outside the gene matches. CDR3 size: 16 residues. CDR3 loop: CAISDSAGQGVSPLHF. CDR3 DNA sequence: TGTGCCATCAGTGATTCCGCGGGACAGGGCGTATCACCCCTCCACTTT.

This sequence joins TRBV6-5 and TRBJ1-2; maybe TRBD1 (6 bases). This CDR3 contains 13 residues. The germline V gene has CDR1 MNHEY and CDR2 SVGAGI. Between the trimmed V and J ends, which lost 6 bases and 8 bases, there was a span of 16 bases. CDR3 bases: TGTGCCAGCAGAACAGGGTCCCCTTACGGCTACACCTTC. This sequence encodes CASRTGSPYGYTF.

This clone has a count of ten or more. The chain has TRBV2 and TRBJ1-4; tentatively, D is TRBD1 (6 bases). The CDR3 is 12 residues long. Deletions cut 11 bases from V and 8 bases from J, with 15 bases between. CDR1 and CDR2 from the germline V gene are SNHLY and FYNNEI. Here the CDR3 reads CARRGAGEKLFF. In DNA, the CDR3 is TGTGCCCGCCGGGGGGCTGGGGAAAAACTGTTTTTT.

This clone was found many times. The genes are TRBV16 and TRBJ2-4; 7 positions agree with TRBD1. The CDR3 is made up of 12 amino acids. J was trimmed by 7 bases and V by 3 bases; bases with no gene match: 0. The V gene's germline CDR1 is KGHSY and CDR2 FQNENV. CDR3 amino acids: CASSQGQNIQYF. In DNA, the CDR3 is TGTGCCAGCAGCCAGGGACAGAACATTCAGTACTTC.

This clone was seen once. Germline and junction disagree at one end, which may indicate a read error. The V and J genes are TRBV7-7 and TRBJ2-5, with a tentative D call TRBD1 (8 bases). Germline V CDR1 and CDR2: SSHAT, FNYEAQ (reference sequence). The CDR3 spans 16 residues. This CDR3 reads CASSQRGQVTQETQYF. In DNA, the CDR3 is TGTGCTAGCAGCCAGCGGGGACAGGTGACCCAAGAGACCCAGTACTTC.

The rearrangement uses TRBV5-1 and TRBJ2-4; TRBD2 agrees at 9 bases. This CDR3 contains 17 residues. CDR1 and CDR2 from the germline V gene are SGHRS and YFSETQ. J lost 0 bases, V lost 5 bases, and 9 bases had no gene match. This CDR3 is CASSLIAGDLAKNIQYF. The CDR3 DNA reads TGCGCCAGCAGTTTAATAGCGGGGGACCTAGCCAAAAACATTCAGTACTTC.

A few counts support this clone. The V call is TRBV6-6, the J call TRBJ2-5; D unresolved. CDR1 and CDR2 from the germline V gene are MNHNY and SVGAGI (reference sequence). The CDR3 has 11 residues. The ends were cut back, 1 base at V and 7 bases at J, with 4 bases in the middle. The CDR3 loop is CASSYFGTQYF. The CDR3 nucleotides are TGTGCCAGCAGTTACTTCGGGACCCAGTACTTC.

This clone has ten or more counts. The V and J genes are TRBV27 and TRBJ2-1; D is possibly TRBD2 (7 bases). There are 17 residues in the CDR3. Germline V gene data show CDR1 as MNHEY and CDR2 as SMNVEV (reference sequence). Trimming pared 0 bases from V and 4 bases from J, leaving 16 bases between. This chain's CDR3 is CASSLSEPGGLYNEQFF. CDR3 DNA sequence: TGTGCCAGCAGTTTATCGGAGCCCGGGGGGCTGTACAATGAGCAGTTCTTC.

Here the CDR3 reads CASSLKSDTGELFF. As DNA, the CDR3 is TGCGCCAGCAGCTTAAAATCGGACACCGGGGAGCTGTTTTTT. This chain links TRBV5-1 with TRBJ2-2; D is unresolved. V lost 2 bases to trimming and J lost 3 bases, with 8 bases between them. Per germline, CDR1 SGHRS and CDR2 YFSETQ. The CDR3 extends over 14 amino acids.

This clone has just a few counts. The V call is TRBV6-6, the J call TRBJ1-5; 11 positions agree with TRBD1. The CDR3 spans 15 residues. V gave up 4 bases and J gave up 5 bases; unmatched junction bases: 4. The V gene's germline CDR1 is MNHNY and CDR2 SVGAGI (reference sequence). The CDR3 bases are TGTGCCAGCAGTTCCGGGACAGGGGGATATCAGCCCCAGCATTTT. Translation: CASSSGTGGYQPQHF.

The chain links TRBV4-3 to TRBJ2-1, with 8 positions matching TRBD2. The CDR3 contains 18 residues. Unmatched junction bases numbered 11, after V lost 3 bases and J lost 1 base. Germline CDR1 and CDR2: LGHNA and YSLEER. The CDR3 nucleotides read TGCGCCAGCAGCCAGATGTCGGGGGGGCCGGGTTCCTACAATGAGCAGTTCTTC. Protein sequence: CASSQMSGGPGSYNEQFF.

This clone was seen a handful of times. This rearrangement joins TRBV6-6 to TRBJ1-2; TRBD1 agrees at 8 bases. V gave up 4 bases and J gave up 7 bases; unmatched junction bases: 2. CDR3 size: 12 residues. Per germline, CDR1 MNHNY and CDR2 SVGAGI (reference sequence). The CDR3 protein is CASSSQGGGYTF. In nucleotides, the CDR3 is TGTGCCAGCAGTTCACAGGGGGGTGGCTACACCTTC.

The chain recombines TRBV5-4 with TRBJ1-5, with D possibly being TRBD1 (6 bases). Germline V gives CDR1 SGHNT, CDR2 YYREEE (reference sequence). Trimming pared 0 bases from V and 0 bases from J, leaving 13 bases between. The CDR3 totals 17 residues. The CDR3 spells CASSLAPGHNSNQPQHF. The CDR3 DNA reads as TGTGCCAGCAGCTTGGCCCCGGGACACAATAGCAATCAGCCCCAGCATTTT.

The sample holds a few counts of this clone. V usage is TRBV11-2 and J usage is TRBJ1-6, with D possibly matching TRBD1 (5 bases). Trimming stripped 0 bases from V and 10 bases from J, with 7 bases between. This CDR3 comprises 13 residues. Germline V gene sequence: CDR1 SGHAT, CDR2 FQNNGV. The CDR3 is CASSLERTSPLHF. The CDR3 nucleotides are TGTGCCAGCAGCTTAGAGAGGACATCACCCCTCCACTTT.

This clone was observed a handful of times. The V call is TRBV5-8, the J call TRBJ1-1, with D maybe TRBD1 (6 bases). The V and J ends lost 4 bases and 1 base respectively, with 17 bases between them. The germline CDR1 and CDR2 sequences are SGHTS and YDEGEE. The CDR3 sequence is 16 residues long. CDR3 in amino acids: CASSLDTGLSNTEAFF. The CDR3 nucleotides are TGTGCCAGCAGCCTGGATACAGGGCTTTCGAACACTGAAGCTTTCTTT.

This sequence joins TRBV19 and TRBJ2-3; D uncertain. The V and J ends lost 7 bases and 0 bases respectively, with 11 bases between them. Germline assignment: CDR1 LNHDA and CDR2 SQIVND (reference sequence). The CDR3 consists of 14 residues. CDR3 region: CASTAASSTDTQYF. In DNA form, the CDR3 reads TGTGCCAGTACCGCGGCGAGTAGCACAGATACGCAGTATTTT.

This clone occurred a few times. The DNA of the CDR3 is TGCGCCAGCAGTAGACAGAGGACAGATACGCAGTATTTT. Amino acids: CASSRQRTDTQYF. The chain has TRBV10-1 and TRBJ2-3; maybe TRBD1 (5 bases). Trimming took off 5 bases at V and 3 bases at J, with 9 bases between the two ends. The V gene's germline CDR1 is WNHNN and CDR2 SYGVQD (reference sequence). The CDR3 contains 13 residues.

This clone was picked up a small number of times. The chain is built from TRBV15 and TRBJ1-1; D is undetermined. V was clipped by 0 bases and J by 4 bases, with 6 bases between them. CDR1 and CDR2 (germline): LNHNV, YYDKDF (reference sequence). This CDR3 has 13 residues. The CDR3 nucleotides are TGTGCCACCAGCAGAGATCCTTCCACTGAAGCTTTCTTT. The encoded protein is CATSRDPSTEAFF.

There are a few counts of this clone. DNA of the CDR3: TGTGCCAGCAGTGAATATCAGGGGAACACTGAAGCTTTCTTT. Protein: CASSEYQGNTEAFF. This sequence joins TRBV25-1 and TRBJ1-1, with a tentative D call TRBD1 (5 bases). The CDR3 sequence is 14 residues long. V was cut by 0 bases and J by 1 base, with 6 bases left in between. CDR1 is MGHDK and CDR2 is SYGVNS in the germline V gene.

There are a few counts of this clone. The chain employs TRBV29-1 and TRBJ2-3, with a possible D match to TRBD2 (6 bases). The germline CDR1 and CDR2 sequences are SQVTM and ANQGSEA. The CDR3 sequence is 14 residues long. V lost 6 bases to trimming and J lost 3 bases, with 16 bases between them. CDR3 loop: CSVVLGGRTDTQYF. For the CDR3, the DNA is TGCAGCGTCGTTTTAGGAGGGAGGACAGATACGCAGTATTTT.